This record covers a single T cell receptor (beta chain). The antigen remains unidentified. The sample is drawn from a study of STAT5B mutations in CD4+ large granular lymphocyte leukemia. Study-wide points: Top patient clones used TRBV06 genes more often: 8/27 versus 2/35 in controls.

The length of the CDR3 is 14 residues. V lost 0 bases to trimming and J lost 4 bases, with 10 bases between them. The germline CDR1 and CDR2 sequences are SGHDT and YYEEEE. TCRdb's copy holds only in-frame clones and misses some; the assay was immunoSEQ multiplex PCR. The sample holds 35,000 or so clones, 70% to 90% seen once. The sample was CD4+ T cells from blood buffy coats. V gene TRBV5-6 combines with J gene TRBJ1-2, with unresolved D. The clonotype was recovered from a human donor in good health. The CDR3 here is CASSLVGQPYGYTF. The CDR3 region has the DNA TGTGCCAGCAGCTTGGTTGGGCAGCCCTATGGCTACACCTTC.